The 28 T cell receptor beta chains given below trace back to one sample, sequenced in a study of T cell responses to AZD1222 COVID-19 vaccine listed by TCRdb under 2021. This specimen's time point label, per the study, means: baseline before first vaccination. Libraries were prepared through the immunoSEQ multiplex PCR assay. TCRdb re-hosts the immuneACCESS table, in-frame sequences only. Its copies lack some clones; in the studies checked, an unresolved V gene accounts for under half of them, and the cause for the rest is not known. This sample is represented by 65,000 to 75,000 clones; 80% to 90% of them were singletons. About 20% of the sample belongs to the ten largest clones. Source: peripheral blood, taken on day 0 of AZD1222 vaccination. Receptor source: an adult in good health.

The chain joins TRBV7-2 to TRBJ2-1, with 8 positions matching TRBD2. Germline lookup yields CDR1 SGHTA and CDR2 FQGNSA. After removal of 1 base from V and 4 bases from J, the junction contained 3 bases not matched to a gene. The CDR3 is 15 amino acids. The CDR3 region has the DNA TGTGCCAGCAGCTTAGGTACTAGCGGTTACAATGAGCAGTTCTTC. It translates to CASSLGTSGYNEQFF.

This rearrangement joins TRBV3-1 (or the pseudogene TRBV3-2) to TRBJ1-5, with D maybe TRBD1 (5 bases). The V gene lost 0 bases and the J gene lost 3 bases, with 12 bases spanning the gap. CDR3 length: 16 residues. Germline assignment: CDR1 LGHDT and CDR2 YNNKEL (reference sequence). This CDR3 reads CASSQDLGGNNQPQHF. Here the CDR3 DNA reads TGTGCCAGCAGCCAAGACCTGGGGGGGAACAATCAGCCCCAGCATTTT.

The chain couples TRBV4-2 to TRBJ2-2; D might be TRBD1 (6 bases). The CDR3 extends over 16 amino acids. The germline gives CDR1 LGHNA, CDR2 YNFKEQ. The ends were cut back, 1 base at V and 4 bases at J, with 13 bases in the middle. Here the CDR3 reads CASSQAGAGLTGELFF. CDR3 DNA sequence: TGTGCCAGCAGCCAAGCAGGGGCGGGCCTCACCGGGGAGCTGTTTTTT.

This clone appeared a few times. V gene TRBV2 combines with J gene TRBJ1-4; tentative D call: TRBD1 (5 bases). CDR1 is SNHLY, CDR2 FYNNEI, per germline. This CDR3 comprises 13 residues. V lost 7 bases to trimming and J lost 7 bases, with 13 bases between them. CDR3 sequence reads: CASKRGRIEKLFF. CDR3 DNA sequence: TGTGCCAGCAAAAGGGGTAGGATTGAAAAACTGTTTTTT.

The V and J genes are TRBV10-2 and TRBJ2-5; 9 bases are a match to TRBD1. V shed 7 bases, J shed 2 bases, and the junction held 5 bases outside the gene matches. The CDR3 extends over 14 amino acids. CDR1 and CDR2 (germline): WSHSY, SAAADI. This CDR3 is CASTNRGLQETQYF. The DNA for the CDR3 is TGCGCCAGCACTAACAGGGGGCTGCAAGAGACCCAGTACTTC.

The rearrangement uses TRBV12-3 or TRBV12-4 and TRBJ2-3, with 8 positions matching TRBD2. The CDR3 runs 13 residues. The trim removed 8 bases at V and 7 bases at J, leaving 8 bases unmatched. The CDR3 protein is CASSAGTRYTQYF. In nucleotides, the CDR3 is TGTGCCAGCTCGGCCGGGACTAGATATACGCAGTATTTT.

The chain recombines TRBV4-3 with TRBJ2-3, with a tentative D call TRBD2 (7 bases). This CDR3 region has 15 residues. The germline V gene has CDR1 LGHNA and CDR2 YSLEER. V lost 7 bases to trimming and J lost 0 bases, with 14 bases between them. For the CDR3, the DNA is TGCGCCAGCACCAAGGGGGACTACAGCACAGATACGCAGTATTTT. It specifies CASTKGDYSTDTQYF.

The V call is TRBV2, the J call TRBJ2-5, with D unclear. Deletions cut 8 bases from V and 0 bases from J, with 19 bases between. This CDR3 contains 16 residues. CDR1 SNHLY and CDR2 FYNNEI come from the germline V gene. CDR3 bases: TGTGCCAGCTACTTAGGAGACGCCGTGTACCAAGAGACCCAGTACTTC. Its protein is CASYLGDAVYQETQYF.

The chain links TRBV21-1 to TRBJ1-2. TRBV21-1 corresponds to a pseudogene. CDR3 length: 15 residues. The CDR3 DNA follows: TGTGCCAGCAGCAAAGCCGACCCCCCTAAGGGTGGCTACACCTTC. Protein product: CASSKADPPKGGYTF.

This rearrangement joins TRBV6-5 to TRBJ1-5; no reliable D call. Trimming pared 6 bases from V and 2 bases from J, leaving 11 bases between. Germline lookup yields CDR1 MNHEY and CDR2 SVGAGI. The CDR3 loop spans 14 amino acids. This chain's CDR3 is CASRPQRGNQPQHF. In DNA, the CDR3 is TGTGCCAGCAGACCTCAGCGGGGCAATCAGCCCCAGCATTTT.

In its sample, this clone is medium-sized. J is TRBJ2-7 and V is TRBV4-3; D is unclear. The CDR3 is 15 residues long. The V end was cut by 4 bases, the J end by 1 base, with 14 bases between. Germline V gives CDR1 LGHNA, CDR2 YSLEER. CDR3 sequence reads: CASSLKFEGSYEQYF. The CDR3 DNA sequence: TGCGCCAGCAGCCTCAAATTTGAAGGATCCTACGAGCAGTACTTC.

The chain joins TRBV11-3 to TRBJ2-1; perhaps D is TRBD1 or TRBD2 (5 bases each). Per the germline V gene, CDR1 is SGHNT and CDR2 is YENEEA. Between the trimmed V and J ends, which lost 6 bases and 6 bases, there was a span of 18 bases. This CDR3 spans 15 amino acids. Here the CDR3 reads CASSPGLARANEQFF. In DNA, the CDR3 is TGTGCCAGCAGTCCCGGACTGGCCAGGGCCAATGAGCAGTTCTTC.

This clone was seen more than once but under ten times. The J gene is TRBJ1-4, the V gene TRBV5-1; 7 bases align to TRBD1. Germline lookup yields CDR1 SGHRS and CDR2 YFSETQ. J gave up 4 bases and V 0 bases, and 6 bases lay outside the gene matches. CDR3 length equals 16 residues. CDR3 nucleotide sequence: TGCGCCAGCAGCTTGGCGGGACAGCGGAATAATGAAAAACTGTTTTTT. Protein sequence: CASSLAGQRNNEKLFF.

This rearrangement joins TRBV4-2 to TRBJ2-2; 9 nucleotides match TRBD2. CDR3 length: 17 residues. V gave up 0 bases and J gave up 5 bases; unmatched junction bases: 7. Germline-derived CDR1 and CDR2 are LGHNA and YNFKEQ. Written as DNA, the CDR3 is TGTGCCAGCAGCCAAGAAGCGATAGCGGGAGAGACCGGGGAGCTGTTTTTT. The encoded protein is CASSQEAIAGETGELFF.

The chain has TRBV7-8 and TRBJ1-1; TRBD1 might be the D (6 bases). CDR1 is SGHVS and CDR2 is FQNEAQ in the germline V gene. The V and J ends lost 4 bases and 8 bases respectively, with 14 bases between them. There are 13 residues in the CDR3. The CDR3 coding sequence is TGTGCCAGCAGCTCAGGGAGGGGGTTGGAAGCTTTCTTT. Its translation: CASSSGRGLEAFF.

This clone was recorded only once. The chain carries TRBV6-2 or TRBV6-3 and TRBJ1-5; unclear D gene. The CDR3 covers 15 residues. Trimming shortened V by 3 bases and J by 3 bases, and 12 bases separated the two germline ends. Germline values: CDR1 MNHEY, CDR2 SVGEGT. The CDR3 loop is CASSYPPGLNQPQHF. In DNA, the CDR3 is TGTGCCAGCAGTTATCCTCCGGGCCTCAATCAGCCCCAGCATTTT.

This chain joins TRBV28 and TRBJ2-5, with 7 positions matching TRBD2. V was clipped by 2 bases and J by 0 bases; unmatched bases: 6. Germline V CDR1 and CDR2: MDHEN, SYDVKM. The CDR3 sequence is 16 residues long. This CDR3 reads CASSLGVAGDQETQYF. The CDR3 region has the DNA TGTGCCAGCAGTTTAGGAGTAGCGGGCGACCAAGAGACCCAGTACTTC.

V and J are TRBV9 and TRBJ1-1; tentatively, D is TRBD1 (5 bases). Trimming cost V 4 bases and J 0 bases, with 16 bases left between them. Germline CDR1 SGDLS, CDR2 YYNGEE. The CDR3 consists of 16 residues. The CDR3 DNA reads as TGTGCCAGCAGCTCCCGACCCGGGACGGTGAACACTGAAGCTTTCTTT. Translating gives CASSSRPGTVNTEAFF.

This rearrangement joins TRBV7-9 to TRBJ1-6, with D possibly TRBD1 on 6 matching bases. The V and J ends lost 5 bases and 7 bases respectively, with 18 bases between them. The CDR3 extends over 16 amino acids. Per germline, CDR1 SEHNR and CDR2 FQNEAQ (reference sequence). In nucleotides, the CDR3 is TGTGCCAGCAGCCTCCCCGCGGGGGCAGGGAATTCACCCCTCCACTTT. Translated: CASSLPAGAGNSPLHF.

This clone was seen just once. The chain recombines TRBV19 with TRBJ2-3; perhaps TRBD1 as D (5 bases). Trimming pared 4 bases from V and 1 base from J, leaving 9 bases between. This CDR3 spans 14 amino acids. Germline assignment: CDR1 LNHDA and CDR2 SQIVND (reference sequence). CDR3 nucleotide sequence: TGTGCCAGTAGTAAAAGGGGCGGCACAGATACGCAGTATTTT. Translated: CASSKRGGTDTQYF.

The V gene is TRBV29-1, the J gene TRBJ2-7, with D possibly being TRBD2 (5 bases). CDR3 length: 13 residues. Germline-derived CDR1 and CDR2 are SQVTM and ANQGSEA. Deletions cut 3 bases from V and 0 bases from J, with 9 bases between. CDR3 DNA: TGCAGCGTTGATGAGGGATACTCCTACGAGCAGTACTTC. Its protein product is CSVDEGYSYEQYF.

The chain employs TRBV4-3 and TRBJ1-2; tentatively, D is TRBD1 (5 bases). The CDR3 has 19 residues. Trimming removed 0 bases at V and 2 bases at J, with 22 bases between. CDR1 is LGHNA, CDR2 YSLEER, per germline. In nucleotides, the CDR3 is TGCGCCAGCAGCCAAGATCGGAGGGTCAGGGTGGGTACCAACTATGGCTACACCTTC. It specifies CASSQDRRVRVGTNYGYTF.

This clone was seen a single time. The rearrangement links TRBV7-2 to TRBJ2-3, with D possibly matching TRBD2 (5 bases). Trimming shortened V by 6 bases and J by 3 bases, and 10 bases separated the two germline ends. There are 13 residues in the CDR3. Germline values: CDR1 SGHTA, CDR2 FQGNSA. This CDR3 is CASRPRVTDTQYF. DNA for the CDR3: TGTGCCAGCAGGCCGAGGGTTACAGATACGCAGTATTTT.

The chain's CDR3 is CASSVGVLAEAFF. CDR3 nucleotide sequence: TGTGCCAGCAGCGTAGGGGTTTTGGCTGAAGCTTTCTTT. The V and J genes are TRBV9 and TRBJ1-1; D gene ambiguous. The CDR3 runs to 13 residues. Germline V gives CDR1 SGDLS, CDR2 YYNGEE. Trimming cost V 0 bases and J 6 bases, with 9 bases left between them.

The rearrangement uses TRBV14 and TRBJ1-2; D not certain. Trimming shortened V by 1 base and J by 1 base, and 10 bases separated the two germline ends. The CDR3 consists of 15 residues. Germline CDR1 and CDR2: SGHDN and FVKESK. CDR3 nucleotide sequence: TGTGCCAGCAGCCAAGTGGGCGGCCTTAACTATGGCTACACCTTC. Its translation is CASSQVGGLNYGYTF.

This chain uses TRBV7-9 with TRBJ2-3; D unclear. V was trimmed by 1 base and J by 5 bases, leaving 7 bases between them. The CDR3 runs 13 residues. In germline, CDR1 is SEHNR, CDR2 FQNEAQ (reference sequence). The DNA for the CDR3 is TGTGCCAGCAGCTTAGTCCTAGGAGATACGCAGTATTTT. It yields the protein CASSLVLGDTQYF.

The CDR3, as DNA: TGTGCCAGTCTTAAATTACAACTAGGTGGAAATGAGCAGTTCTTC. This gives the protein CASLKLQLGGNEQFF. The genes are TRBV6-5 and TRBJ2-1; TRBD2 might be the D (5 bases). Between the trimmed V and J ends, which lost 9 bases and 7 bases, there was a span of 22 bases. Germline values: CDR1 MNHEY, CDR2 SVGAGI. This CDR3 is built from 15 residues.

Concerning this clone itself: Other DNA sequences in this sample translate to the same CDR3. V is TRBV30 and J is TRBJ1-2; D remains unclear. Germline V CDR1 and CDR2: GTSNPN, SVGIG (reference sequence). This CDR3 region has 13 residues. The V end lost 0 bases, the J end lost 2 bases, and 7 bases lay between the germline ends. The CDR3 region is CAWSVLGNYGYTF. DNA for the CDR3: TGTGCCTGGAGTGTGTTGGGAAACTATGGCTACACCTTC. The full variable domain, completed using reference TRBV30 and TRBJ1-2, is SQTIHQWPATLVQPVGSPLSLECTVEGTSNPNLYWYRQAAGRGLQLLFYSVGIGQISSEVPQNLSASRPQDRQFILSSKKLLLSDSGFYLCAWSVLGNYGYTFGSGTRLTVV.